The T cell receptor (beta chain) under discussion was sequenced for a study of T cell changes during pregnancy in multiple sclerosis. This CDR3 spans 13 amino acids. The germline V and J ends were trimmed by 1 base and 1 base, with 4 bases remaining between them. From germline, CDR1 is SGHNT and CDR2 YYREEE (reference sequence). Assay used: immunoSEQ multiplex PCR; TCRdb lists only in-frame clones, some missing. The sample has around 45,000 clones, approximately 92% seen once. The V gene is TRBV5-4, the J gene TRBJ2-3, with D hard to call. Sequenced here: CD4+ T cells from peripheral blood mononuclear cells, sampled before pregnancy. The clonotype originates from a female donor with multiple sclerosis, enrolled in a pregnancy study. Here the CDR3 DNA reads TGTGCCAGCAGCTTGTCTGGCACAGATACGCAGTATTTT. This codes for CASSLSGTDTQYF.